This T cell receptor (beta chain) was observed in a study of T-cell reconstitution after alpha-beta-depleted transplantation in children. Losses at the gene ends were 0 bases for V and 5 bases for J; bases not matched to a gene: 9. The CDR3 has 16 amino acids. From germline, CDR1 is LGHNA and CDR2 YSLEER. Molecular barcoding with unique molecular identifiers was used for the TCRbeta library. In TCRdb, the PCR reads were re-called with MiXCR into one record per CDR3 protein. The table records 450,000 to 500,000 distinct CDR3 sequences, approximately 12% of them present only once. This chain uses TRBV4-3 with TRBJ2-7; 8 nucleotides align to TRBD1. The source material was PBMCs from the stem cell graft donor, sampled from the stem cell graft. The receptor was derived from a human donor who donated a stem cell graft to a child with combined immunodeficiency. The CDR3 sequence: CASSQDRAQGAHEQYF. The CDR3 nucleotides are TGCGCCAGCAGCCAAGATAGGGCCCAGGGGGCCCACGAGCAGTACTTC.